This T cell receptor beta chain emerged from a study of beta chain features in type 1 diabetes (dated by TCRdb to the late 2010s). Notes on the research overall: No differences in mean age, gender distribution, total cell number or subset yield were found between patients and healthy donors. Regulatory and stem cell-like memory subsets were obtained from only 8 patients and about eight healthy donors, while naive and central memory subsets were obtained from all 30 or so donors. The study compared the TCRB repertoires of sorted circulating CD4+ T cell subsets in recently diagnosed type 1 diabetes patients with those in matched healthy donors. A total of 107,917,701 sorted cells were examined across all samples, and the number of cells per subset was strongly correlated with RNA yield.

As concerns this clone: Its antigen target is currently unknown. Base qualities are not at hand, and no much larger clone is one base apart.

Each donor gave one peripheral blood draw, averaging roughly 0.11 L, which was collected into heparinised tubes. Using a panel that included CD45RO, CCR7, CD25, CD127, CD95 and CD27, naive, central memory, regulatory and stem cell-like memory CD4+ T cells were sorted on a BD FACSAria II. All sorted populations exceeded 98% purity. PBMCs were isolated immediately by Lymphoprep density gradient centrifugation and stained directly without culture. So that batch effects would be minimized, each experiment stained and sorted samples in pairs, pairing one healthy donor with one patient. General findings and caveats noted by the study authors: Because cDNA was sequenced instead of genomic DNA, activated cells with high expression could be over-represented, although the groups did not differ in activation or CD3 levels. Naive, central memory and regulatory TCRB repertoires appeared more similar among patients than among healthy donors. Shorter templates might be favored by PCR, yet because patient and control samples were amplified and corrected together, any such skew would affect both groups equally. HLA sub-analyses involved small numbers of individuals, so any influence of HLA type on TCRB rearrangement remained unresolved. In all four CD4+ subsets, TCRB CDR3 length was moderately but significantly shorter in type 1 diabetes patients. Patients with type 1 diabetes made fewer insertions and deleted more nucleotides at VDJ recombination sites, implying thymic rearrangement abnormalities.

The CDR3 contains 13 residues, cysteine and phenylalanine counted. Just CDR3 DNA is preserved here, 39 bases in frame from base 1. V is cut by 0 bases and J by 8 bases, and the space between the germline ends is 8 bases. The germline V gene yields ENHRY for CDR1 and SYGVKD for CDR2. All of the isolated RNA was reverse transcribed with the High Capacity cDNA Reverse Transcription Kit, so expressed TCRB transcripts were sequenced. Naive, central memory and regulatory T cell samples underwent deep immunoSEQ sequencing, averaging about 3.57 million total reads per sample. Sorted cells were lysed in RLT buffer and RNA was extracted with DNase-treated RNeasy Micro or Mini kits, depending on cell number. To prevent cross-contamination, each cell subset was processed individually, whereas patient and healthy donor samples were processed jointly. Using the immunoSEQ multiplex PCR, TCRB sequences were amplified from cDNA into 87-bp fragments spanning the CDR3 region. Amplicons were sequenced on the Illumina HiSeq platform. In the paper's pipeline: Synthetic template baselines were used to correct PCR bias computationally, reads within Hamming distance 2 were collapsed, and singletons that could not be merged were discarded. Reads were aligned against IMGT so that V, D and J genes, CDR3 length and insertions or deletions at six rearrangement sites could be assigned. Within each subset, clonotype counts were normalized to sorted cell number, after which true diversity and Gini coefficients were computed with the tcR R package. Repertoire sharing was quantified using the overlap coefficient calculated on TCRB nucleotide sequences. As a proxy for the pre-selection repertoire, out-of-frame TCRB sequences from naive cells were analyzed. TCRdb took over this immuneACCESS table, retaining in-frame rearrangements with V and J assigned. Such tables are incomplete; in checked studies, under half of the missing clones stem from an unresolved V gene, and the remainder is unexplained. V, J and clone size reflect that table, while D and trimming were determined from the DNA. This sample has some 290,000 clones in its table, and approximately 14% of those were observed once. 0.017% of the sample lies in the top ten.

This sequence was found in a man in his thirties or forties with type 1 diabetes. The chain employs TRBV10-3 and TRBJ2-1; TRBD1 is a possible D gene, resting on 5 matching bases. Sequenced material: naive CD4+ T cells from blood. The cell subset or site label on this specimen signifies: true naive CD4+ T cells. In nucleotide form, the sequence is TGTGCCATCAGTGAGTCAGGGGTGGATGAGCAGTTCTTC. Its protein is CAISESGVDEQFF.